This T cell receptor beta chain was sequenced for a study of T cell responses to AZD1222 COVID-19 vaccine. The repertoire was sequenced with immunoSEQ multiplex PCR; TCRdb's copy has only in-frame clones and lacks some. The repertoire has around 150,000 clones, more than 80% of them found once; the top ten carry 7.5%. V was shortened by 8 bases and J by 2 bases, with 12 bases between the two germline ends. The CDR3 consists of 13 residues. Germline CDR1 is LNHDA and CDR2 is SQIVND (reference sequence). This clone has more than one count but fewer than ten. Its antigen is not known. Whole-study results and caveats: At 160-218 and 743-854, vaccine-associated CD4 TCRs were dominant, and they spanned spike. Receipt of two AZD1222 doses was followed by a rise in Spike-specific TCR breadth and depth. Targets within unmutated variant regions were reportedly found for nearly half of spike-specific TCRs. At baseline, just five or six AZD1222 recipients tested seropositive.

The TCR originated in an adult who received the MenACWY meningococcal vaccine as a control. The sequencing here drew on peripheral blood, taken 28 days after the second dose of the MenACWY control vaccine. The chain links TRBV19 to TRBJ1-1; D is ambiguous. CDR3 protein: CASEKRENTEAFF. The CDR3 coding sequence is TGTGCCAGTGAAAAGCGGGAAAACACTGAAGCTTTCTTT.